The entry that follows covers one T cell receptor beta chain sequence. This entry belongs to a study of control samples from healthy donors and cancer patients. Sequenced by immunoSEQ multiplex PCR; TCRdb stores in-frame clones only, minus some. The sample contains some 35,000 clones, 85% to 95% of which appear only once. The origin of this receptor is a man aged 40-49 years with colorectal cancer. The sequenced sample was PBMCs.

The CDR3 loop is CASSSTSNTEAFF. The CDR3 DNA reads as TGCGCCAGCAGCTCTACATCGAACACTGAAGCTTTCTTT. The rearrangement links TRBV5-1 to TRBJ1-1; no reliable D call. V was pared by 3 bases and J by 1 base, with 7 bases between. CDR3 length: 13 residues. Germline V gene lookup returns CDR1 SGHRS and CDR2 YFSETQ.